The following is a T cell receptor (beta chain) sequence with its context. Sequencing of TCR beta drew on CD8+ and CD4+ T cells from blood. The patients who served as multiple sclerosis controls were treatment-naive and had stable or active relapsing-remitting disease that fulfilled the revised McDonald criteria. Random hexamers were used to reverse transcribe the RNA input (about 0.5 to 1 ug). Across 54 Vbeta and 13 Jbeta, immunoSEQ multiplex PCR amplified TCR beta CDR3. One entry per CDR3 protein, called by TCRdb with MiXCR from the immunoSEQ multiplex PCR reads. The profile shows around 200,000 distinct CDR3 sequences, nearly 97% of them singletons. This specimen belongs to a study of CD8 T cells in Susac syndrome. The CDR3 sequence is 14 residues long. V gave up 5 bases and J gave up 5 bases; unmatched junction bases: 8. Germline CDR1 is SNHLY and CDR2 is FYNNEI.

The sequencing sample was made of CD4+ T cells from PBMCs. The gene calls are TRBV2 and TRBJ1-1; 7 positions agree with TRBD1. The source of this sequence is a human donor with multiple sclerosis. Here the CDR3 reads CASSFRGGGTEAFF. Written as DNA, the CDR3 is TGTGCCAGCAGTTTCAGGGGGGGAGGAACTGAAGCTTTCTTT.